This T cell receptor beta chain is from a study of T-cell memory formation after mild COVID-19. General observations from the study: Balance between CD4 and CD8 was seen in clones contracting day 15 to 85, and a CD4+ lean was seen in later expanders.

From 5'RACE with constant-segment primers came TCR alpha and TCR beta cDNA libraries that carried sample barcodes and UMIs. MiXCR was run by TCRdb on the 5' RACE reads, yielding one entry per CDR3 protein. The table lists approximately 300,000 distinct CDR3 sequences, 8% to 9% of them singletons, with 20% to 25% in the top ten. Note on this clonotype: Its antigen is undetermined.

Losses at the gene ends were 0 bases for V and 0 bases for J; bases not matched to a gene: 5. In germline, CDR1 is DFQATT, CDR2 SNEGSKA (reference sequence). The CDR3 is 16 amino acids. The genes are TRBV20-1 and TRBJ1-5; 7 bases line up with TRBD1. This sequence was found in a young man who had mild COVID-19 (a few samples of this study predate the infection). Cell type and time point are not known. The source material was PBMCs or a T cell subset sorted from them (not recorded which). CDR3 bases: TGCAGTGCTAGAGACTGGCAGGGGGATAGCAATCAGCCCCAGCATTTT. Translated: CSARDWQGDSNQPQHF.